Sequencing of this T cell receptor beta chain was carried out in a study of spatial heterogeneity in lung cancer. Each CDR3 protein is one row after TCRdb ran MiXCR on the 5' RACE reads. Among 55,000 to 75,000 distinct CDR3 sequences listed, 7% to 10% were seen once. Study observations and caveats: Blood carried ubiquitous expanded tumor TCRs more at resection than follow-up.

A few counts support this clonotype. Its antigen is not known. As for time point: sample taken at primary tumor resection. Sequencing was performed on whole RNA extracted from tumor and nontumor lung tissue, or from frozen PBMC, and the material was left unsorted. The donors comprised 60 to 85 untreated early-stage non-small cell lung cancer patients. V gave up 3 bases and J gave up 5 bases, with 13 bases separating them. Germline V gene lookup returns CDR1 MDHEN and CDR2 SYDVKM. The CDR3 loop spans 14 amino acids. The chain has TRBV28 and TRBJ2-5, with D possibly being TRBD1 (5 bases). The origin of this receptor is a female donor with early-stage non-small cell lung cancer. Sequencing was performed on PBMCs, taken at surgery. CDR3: CASSFQGGAETQYF. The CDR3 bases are TGTGCCAGCAGTTTCCAGGGCGGTGCGGAGACCCAGTACTTC.